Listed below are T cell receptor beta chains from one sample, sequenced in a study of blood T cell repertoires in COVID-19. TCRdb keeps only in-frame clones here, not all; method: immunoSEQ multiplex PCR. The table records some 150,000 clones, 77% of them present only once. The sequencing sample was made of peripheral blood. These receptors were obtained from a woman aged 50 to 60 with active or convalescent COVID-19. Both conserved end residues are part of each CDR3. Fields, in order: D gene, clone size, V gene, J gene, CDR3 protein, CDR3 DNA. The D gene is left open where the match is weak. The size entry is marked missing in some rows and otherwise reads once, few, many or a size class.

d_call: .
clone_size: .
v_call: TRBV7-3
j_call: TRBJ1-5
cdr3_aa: CASSLSGDQPQHF
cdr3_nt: TGTGCCAGCAGCTTGTCAGGGGATCAGCCCCAGCATTTT

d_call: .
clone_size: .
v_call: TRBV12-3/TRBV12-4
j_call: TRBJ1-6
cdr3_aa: CASSNRNSPLHF
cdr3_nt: TGTGCCAGCAGCAACAGAAATTCACCCCTCCACTTT

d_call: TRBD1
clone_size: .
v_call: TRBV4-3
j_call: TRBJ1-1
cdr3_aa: CASSTNTGGEWNTEAFF
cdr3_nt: TGCGCCAGCAGCACGAATACAGGGGGCGAGTGGAACACTGAAGCTTTCTTT

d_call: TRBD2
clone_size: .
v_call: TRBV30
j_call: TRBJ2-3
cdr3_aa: CAWSVGSGSADTQYF
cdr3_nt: TGTGCCTGGAGTGTGGGGAGCGGGAGTGCAGATACGCAGTATTTT

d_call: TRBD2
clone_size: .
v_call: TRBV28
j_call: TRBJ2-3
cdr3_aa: CASSNPGLATDTQYF
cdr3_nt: TGTGCCAGCAGTAACCCGGGACTAGCGACAGATACGCAGTATTTT

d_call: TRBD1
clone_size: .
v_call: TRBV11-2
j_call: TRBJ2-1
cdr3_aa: CVSSSTGGSYNEQFF
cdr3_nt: TGTGTCAGCAGCTCAACAGGGGGCTCCTACAATGAGCAGTTCTTC

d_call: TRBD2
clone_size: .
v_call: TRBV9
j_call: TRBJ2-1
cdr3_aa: CASSVATSGRDEQFF
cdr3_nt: TGTGCCAGCAGCGTAGCGACTAGCGGGAGGGATGAGCAGTTCTTC

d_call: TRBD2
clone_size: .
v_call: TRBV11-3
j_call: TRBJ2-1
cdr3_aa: CASSLSRGDLLGSYNEQFF
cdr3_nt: TGTGCCAGCAGCTTGTCGCGGGGGGACCTCCTAGGGTCCTACAATGAGCAGTTCTTC

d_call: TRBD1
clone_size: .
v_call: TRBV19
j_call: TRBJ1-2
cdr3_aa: CASSGTGTLANYGYTF
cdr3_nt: TGTGCCAGTAGCGGGACAGGGACTTTAGCTAACTATGGCTACACCTTC

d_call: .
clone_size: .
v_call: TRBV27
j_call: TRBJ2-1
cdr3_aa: CASSFEGDPFYNEQFF
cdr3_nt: TGTGCCAGCAGTTTTGAGGGAGACCCTTTCTACAATGAGCAGTTCTTC

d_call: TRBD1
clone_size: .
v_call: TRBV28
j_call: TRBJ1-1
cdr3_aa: CASSRGTGRITEAFF
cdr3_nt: TGTGCCAGCAGTCGTGGGACAGGGAGGATCACTGAAGCTTTCTTT

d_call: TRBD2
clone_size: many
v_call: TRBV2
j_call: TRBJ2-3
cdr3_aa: CASIRLAGTSTDTQYF
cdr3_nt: TGTGCCAGCATCCGACTAGCGGGGACTAGCACAGATACGCAGTATTTT

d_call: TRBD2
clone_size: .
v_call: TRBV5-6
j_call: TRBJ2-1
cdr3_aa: CASSQLGTRREEQFF
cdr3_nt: TGTGCCAGCAGTCAGCTTGGCACCAGGCGGGAGGAGCAGTTCTTC

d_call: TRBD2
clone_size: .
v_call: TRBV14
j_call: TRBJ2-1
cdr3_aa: CASSQLLANFNEQFF
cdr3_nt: TGTGCCAGCAGCCAATTACTAGCGAATTTCAATGAGCAGTTCTTC

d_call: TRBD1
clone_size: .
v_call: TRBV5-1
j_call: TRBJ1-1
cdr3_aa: CASSVGQGNTEAFF
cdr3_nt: TGCGCCAGCAGCGTGGGACAGGGGAACACTGAAGCTTTCTTT

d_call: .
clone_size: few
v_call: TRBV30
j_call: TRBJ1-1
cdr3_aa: CAWSVPGLNTEAFF
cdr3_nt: TGTGCCTGGAGTGTACCAGGGTTGAACACTGAAGCTTTCTTT

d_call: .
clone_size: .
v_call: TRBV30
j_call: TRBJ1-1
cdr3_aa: CALEGMNIEAFF
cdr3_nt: TGTGCCTTGGAGGGGATGAACATTGAAGCTTTCTTT

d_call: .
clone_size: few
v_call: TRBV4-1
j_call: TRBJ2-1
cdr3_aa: CASSQDSRETYNEQFF
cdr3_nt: TGCGCCAGCAGCCAAGATAGCCGGGAAACCTACAATGAGCAGTTCTTC

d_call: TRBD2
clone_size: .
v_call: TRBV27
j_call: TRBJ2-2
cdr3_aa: CASSPKRAGGYTGELFF
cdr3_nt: TGTGCCAGCAGCCCCAAAAGGGCGGGGGGGTACACCGGGGAGCTGTTTTTT

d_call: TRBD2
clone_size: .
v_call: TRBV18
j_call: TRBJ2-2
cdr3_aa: CASSSQGVERGSGELFF
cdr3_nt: TGTGCCAGCTCATCACAAGGAGTGGAGCGGGGGAGCGGGGAGCTGTTTTTT